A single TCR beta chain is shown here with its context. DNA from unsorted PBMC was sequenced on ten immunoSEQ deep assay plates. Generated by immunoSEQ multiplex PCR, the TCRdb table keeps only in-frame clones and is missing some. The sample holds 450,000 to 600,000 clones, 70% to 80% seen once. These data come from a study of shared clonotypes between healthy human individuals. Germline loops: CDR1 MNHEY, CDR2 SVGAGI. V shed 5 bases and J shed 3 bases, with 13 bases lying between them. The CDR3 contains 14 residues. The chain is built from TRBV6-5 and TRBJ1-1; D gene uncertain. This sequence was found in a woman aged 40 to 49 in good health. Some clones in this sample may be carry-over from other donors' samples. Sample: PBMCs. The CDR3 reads CASSVRVFYTEAFF. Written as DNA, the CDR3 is TGTGCCAGCAGTGTCCGGGTTTTCTACACTGAAGCTTTCTTT.